This TCR beta chain was identified during a study of human T cells and chemical hapten exposure. For the study at large: Diphenylcyclopropenone was administered weekly to the scalp of patients throughout the approximately 23-week study. The study's findings and limits: Controls formed significantly fewer large CDR3 similarity clusters than expanded TCRs did.

CDR1 SGHVS and CDR2 FQNEAQ come from the germline V gene. The CDR3 extends over 16 amino acids. This clonotype occurred many times. Its target is unknown. An end of the junction does not agree with germline; a read error may underlie this. MiXCR was run by TCRdb on the RACE reads, yielding one entry per CDR3 protein. The sample holds around 340,000 distinct CDR3 sequences, under 9% seen once. Time point: patch test 1, 2 weeks after DPC sensitization. This sample's treatment: therapeutic diphenylcyclopropenone sensitization with weekly scalp DPC. The sequences come from whole blood, collected in connection with sensitization to the hapten diphenylcyclopropenone (DPC). J is TRBJ2-3 and V is TRBV7-8, with 8 bases aligning to TRBD2. This clonotype was obtained from a woman aged 18-29 years with alopecia areata. Some clones in this sample may be carry-over from other donors' samples. CDR3: CASRLAGGLSTDTQYF. The CDR3 DNA is TGTGCCAGCCGCTTGGCGGGGGGACTTAGCACAGATACGCAGTATTTT. The variable domain in full, completed from reference TRBV7-8 and TRBJ2-3, reads GAGVSQSPRYKVAKRGQDVALRCDPISGHVSLFWYQQALGQGPEFLTYFQNEAQLDKSGLPSDRFFAERPEGSVSTLKIQRTQQEDSAVYLCASRLAGGLSTDTQYFGPGTRLTVL.